Shown below are 7 T cell receptor beta chains from a single sample sequenced in a study of human T cells and chemical hapten exposure. Time point specified: patch test 1, 2 weeks after DPC sensitization. Treatment reported: therapeutic diphenylcyclopropenone sensitization with weekly scalp DPC. TCRdb reanalysed the RACE reads using MiXCR and keeps one entry per CDR3 protein. The data hold 65,000 to 85,000 distinct CDR3 sequences, with about a tenth observed a single time. Specimen: whole blood, collected in connection with sensitization to the hapten diphenylcyclopropenone (DPC). The source is a woman in her 50s with alopecia areata. Some clones in this sample may be carry-over from other donors' samples.

This clonotype was seen ten or more times. This chain uses TRBV11-3 with TRBJ2-1; maybe TRBD2 (6 bases). V dropped 5 bases and J dropped 0 bases, with 11 bases sitting between them. Germline CDR1 reads SGHNT; CDR2 reads YENEEA. The CDR3 sequence is 15 residues long. Here the CDR3 DNA reads TGTGCCAGCAGCGTTAGCGGAAGCTCCTACAATGAGCAGTTCTTC. It codes for CASSVSGSSYNEQFF. The full variable domain, rest sourced from reference TRBV11-3 and TRBJ2-1, is EAGVVQSPRYKIIEKKQPVAFWCNPISGHNTLYWYLQNLGQGPELLIRYENEEAVDDSQLPKDRFSAERLKGVDSTLKIQPAELGDSAVYLCASSVSGSSYNEQFFGPGTRLTVL.

This chain uses TRBV27 with TRBJ1-5, with a tentative D call TRBD1 (5 bases). Germline V gives CDR1 MNHEY, CDR2 SMNVEV (reference sequence). The CDR3 contains 12 residues. V lost 10 bases and J lost 4, with 11 bases in between. The CDR3 region is CAIKPGNQPQHF. The CDR3 coding sequence is TGTGCCATCAAGCCAGGGAATCAGCCCCAGCATTTT.

The chain has TRBV29-1 and TRBJ1-1; D unresolved. The V gene's germline CDR1 is SQVTM and CDR2 ANQGSEA. This CDR3 comprises 11 residues. The ends were cut back, 5 bases at V and 1 base at J, with 5 bases in the middle. CDR3 sequence (DNA): TGCAGCGTTCTTGGGAACACTGAAGCTTTCTTT. Translating it yields CSVLGNTEAFF. The complete variable domain, with remaining parts taken from reference TRBV29-1 and TRBJ1-1, reads SAVISQKPSRDICQRGTSLTIQCQVDSQVTMMFWYRQQPGQSLTLIATANQGSEATYESGFVIDKFPISRPNLTFSTLTVSNMSPEDSSIYLCSVLGNTEAFFGQGTRLTVV.

This clonotype was observed many times. The rearrangement joins TRBV19 to TRBJ1-4; D is perhaps TRBD1 (5 bases). Germline CDR1 reads LNHDA; CDR2 reads SQIVND (reference sequence). Trimming took off 5 bases at V and 3 bases at J, with 13 bases between the two ends. The CDR3 has 15 residues. As DNA, the CDR3 is TGTGCCAGTAGTTCCGCCGGGACGGCTAATGAAAAACTGTTTTTT. Translation gives CASSSAGTANEKLFF.

Comment on this clonotype: This clone may be a read error of a much larger clone one base away. CDR3: CASSYASGGAYDQYF. CDR3 sequence (DNA): TGTGCCAGCAGTTACGCCTCAGGGGGCGCGTACGACCAGTACTTC. This rearrangement joins TRBV6-5 to TRBJ2-7; 8 nucleotides line up with TRBD1. CDR1 is MNHEY and CDR2 is SVGAGI in the germline V gene. The length of the CDR3 is 15 residues.

This clonotype was seen at least ten times. The chain recombines TRBV6-2 or TRBV6-3 with TRBJ1-5; D gene uncertain. This CDR3 has 14 residues. Germline V gives CDR1 MNHEY, CDR2 SVGEGT. The ends were cut back, 2 bases at V and 9 bases at J, with 14 bases in the middle. CDR3 in amino acids: CASSYGLSGSPQHF. The CDR3 DNA reads as TGTGCCAGCAGTTACGGTCTCTCGGGGTCGCCCCAGCATTTT.

The rearrangement uses TRBV6-6 and TRBJ2-5; TRBD1 matches at 11 bases. With 5 bases clipped from V and 5 bases from J, the junction kept 7 bases outside the gene matches. The CDR3 extends over 15 amino acids. From germline, CDR1 is MNHNY and CDR2 SVGAGI (reference sequence). The chain's CDR3 is CASSLGQGDLETQYF. The DNA for the CDR3 is TGTGCCAGCAGTCTGGGACAGGGGGATTTGGAGACCCAGTACTTC.